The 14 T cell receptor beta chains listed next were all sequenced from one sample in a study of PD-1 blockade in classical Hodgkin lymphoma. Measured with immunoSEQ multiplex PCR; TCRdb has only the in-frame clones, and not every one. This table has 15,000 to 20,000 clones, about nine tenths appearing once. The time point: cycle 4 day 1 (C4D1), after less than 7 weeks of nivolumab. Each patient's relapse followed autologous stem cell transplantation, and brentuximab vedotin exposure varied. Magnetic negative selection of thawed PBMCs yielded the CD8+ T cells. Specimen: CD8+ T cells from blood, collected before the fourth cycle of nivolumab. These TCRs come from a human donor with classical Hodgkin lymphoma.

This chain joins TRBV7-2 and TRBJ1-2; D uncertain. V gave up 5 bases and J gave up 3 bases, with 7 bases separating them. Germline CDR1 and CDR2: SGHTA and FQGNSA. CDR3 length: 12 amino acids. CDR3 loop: CASSEGYYGYTF. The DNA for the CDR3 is TGTGCCAGCAGCGAGGGCTACTATGGCTACACCTTC.

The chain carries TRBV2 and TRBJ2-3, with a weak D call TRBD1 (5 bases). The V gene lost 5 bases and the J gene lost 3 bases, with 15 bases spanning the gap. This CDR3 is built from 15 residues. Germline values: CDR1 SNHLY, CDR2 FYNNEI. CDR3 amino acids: CASSYSQGGTDTQYF. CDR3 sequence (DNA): TGTGCCAGCAGTTACTCCCAGGGTGGGACAGATACGCAGTATTTT.

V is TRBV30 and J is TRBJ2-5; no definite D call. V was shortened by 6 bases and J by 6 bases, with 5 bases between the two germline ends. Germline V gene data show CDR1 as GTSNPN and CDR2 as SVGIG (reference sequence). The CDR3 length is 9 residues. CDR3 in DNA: TGTGCCTGTGGCCAGACCCAGTACTTC. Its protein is CACGQTQYF.

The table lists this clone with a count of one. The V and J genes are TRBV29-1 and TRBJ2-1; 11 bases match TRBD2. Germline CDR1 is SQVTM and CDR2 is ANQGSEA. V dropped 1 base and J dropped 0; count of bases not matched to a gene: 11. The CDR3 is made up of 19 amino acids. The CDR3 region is CSVEVGLAGGPSSYNEQFF. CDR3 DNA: TGCAGCGTTGAAGTTGGGCTAGCGGGAGGCCCGAGCTCCTACAATGAGCAGTTCTTC.

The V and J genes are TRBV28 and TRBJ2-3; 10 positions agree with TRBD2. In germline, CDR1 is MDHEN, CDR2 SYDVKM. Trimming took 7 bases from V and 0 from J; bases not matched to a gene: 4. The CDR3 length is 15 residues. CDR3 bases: TGTGCCAGCATGATGACTAGCGGGAGCACAGATACGCAGTATTTT. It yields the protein CASMMTSGSTDTQYF.

The CDR3 DNA follows: TGTGCCAGCAGTTGGTCGCGGGACCCCAATGAAAAACTGTTTTTT. As protein: CASSWSRDPNEKLFF. V and J are TRBV27 and TRBJ1-4; weak D call: TRBD1 (5 bases). The germline V gene encodes CDR1 MNHEY and CDR2 SMNVEV (reference sequence). V shed 4 bases and J shed 5 bases, with 14 bases lying between them. The CDR3 sequence is 15 residues long.

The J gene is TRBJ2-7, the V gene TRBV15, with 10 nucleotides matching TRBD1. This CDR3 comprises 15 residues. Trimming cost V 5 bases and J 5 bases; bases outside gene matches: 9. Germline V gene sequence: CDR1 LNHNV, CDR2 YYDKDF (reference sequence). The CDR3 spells CATSVTGQGRDEQYF. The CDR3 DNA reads TGTGCCACCAGCGTAACGGGACAGGGGAGGGACGAGCAGTACTTC.

The CDR3 here is CASSFDRDEQFF. The CDR3 DNA reads TGTGCCAGCAGTTTCGACAGGGATGAGCAGTTCTTC. The gene calls are TRBV27 and TRBJ2-1; TRBD1 agrees at 7 bases. Germline V gene lookup returns CDR1 MNHEY and CDR2 SMNVEV (reference sequence). The CDR3 has 12 amino acids. J was trimmed by 8 bases and V by 3 bases; bases with no gene match: 1.

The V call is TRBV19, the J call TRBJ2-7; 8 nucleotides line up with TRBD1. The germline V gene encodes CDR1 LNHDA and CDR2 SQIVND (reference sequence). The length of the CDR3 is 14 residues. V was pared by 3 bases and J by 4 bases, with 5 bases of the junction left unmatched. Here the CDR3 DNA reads TGTGCCAGTAGTATTGGGCAGGGGGCTTACGAGCAGTACTTC. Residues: CASSIGQGAYEQYF.

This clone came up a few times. DNA for the CDR3: TGTGCCAGCTCAACTCCGGACAGTAATCAGCCCCAGCATTTT. It codes for CASSTPDSNQPQHF. This chain uses TRBV18 with TRBJ1-5; TRBD1 might be the D (6 bases). The V and J ends lost 5 bases and 4 bases respectively, with 12 bases between them. Germline V gene data show CDR1 as KGHSH and CDR2 as LQKENI. CDR3 length equals 14 residues.

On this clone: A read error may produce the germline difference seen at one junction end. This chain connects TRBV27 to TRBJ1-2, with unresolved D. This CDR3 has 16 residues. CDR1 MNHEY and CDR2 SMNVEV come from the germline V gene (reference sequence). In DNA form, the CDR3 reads TGTGCCAGCAGTTTCCACCACCTGGACGATATAATACAGCCTATCTTC. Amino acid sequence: CASSFHHLDDIIQPIF.

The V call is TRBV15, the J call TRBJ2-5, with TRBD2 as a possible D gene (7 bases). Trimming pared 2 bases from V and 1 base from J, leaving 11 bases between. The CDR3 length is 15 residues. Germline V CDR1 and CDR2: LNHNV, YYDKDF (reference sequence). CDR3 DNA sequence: TGTGCCACCAGCAGATCGAGGGGGGGCCAAGAGACCCAGTACTTC. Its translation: CATSRSRGGQETQYF.

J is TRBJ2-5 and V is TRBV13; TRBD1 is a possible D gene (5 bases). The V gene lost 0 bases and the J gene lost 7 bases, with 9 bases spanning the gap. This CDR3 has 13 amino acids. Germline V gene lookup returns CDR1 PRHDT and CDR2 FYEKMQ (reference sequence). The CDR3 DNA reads TGTGCCAGCAGCTTAGGGGGCCAGGGGACCCAGTACTTC. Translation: CASSLGGQGTQYF.

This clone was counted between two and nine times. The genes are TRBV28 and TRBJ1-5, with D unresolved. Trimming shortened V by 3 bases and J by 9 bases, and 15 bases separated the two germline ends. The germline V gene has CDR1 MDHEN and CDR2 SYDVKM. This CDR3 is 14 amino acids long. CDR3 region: CASSLLSGARPQHF. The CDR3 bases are TGTGCCAGCAGTTTGCTATCCGGCGCCAGGCCCCAGCATTTT.